A single T cell receptor (beta chain) is shown here with its context. Its antigen target is currently unknown. It has no much larger one-base neighbor in the sample; base qualities were not kept. This sample was included in a study of technical replicates of blood from four donors (dated by TCRdb to about 2017). Libraries were prepared through the immunoSEQ multiplex PCR assay. Sourced from immuneACCESS, this table was stored by TCRdb with only in-frame sequences that have V and J called. A share of the clones is absent; for the studies checked, an unresolved V gene accounts for under half, and the remainder has no known explanation. Present in this sample are around 76,000 clones, just over 90% of which were seen just once. The ten largest make up 0.27% of the sample. V is pruned by 6 bases and J by 8 bases, leaving 12 bases of the junction without a gene match. Spanning cysteine to phenylalanine, the CDR3 consists of 15 amino acids. The DNA shown is the 45-base CDR3, in frame from base 1. From a lookup of the germline V gene, CDR1 and CDR2 are SNHLY and FYNNEI.

The sequence derives from a human donor in good health. The V gene is TRBV2 and the J gene is TRBJ2-1; TRBD1 lines up with 8 middle nucleotides. The sequencing input was T cells isolated from PBMCs. CDR3 region: CASRPDRGHQDEQFF. The nucleotide sequence reads TGTGCCAGCAGGCCAGACAGGGGCCACCAAGATGAGCAGTTCTTC.